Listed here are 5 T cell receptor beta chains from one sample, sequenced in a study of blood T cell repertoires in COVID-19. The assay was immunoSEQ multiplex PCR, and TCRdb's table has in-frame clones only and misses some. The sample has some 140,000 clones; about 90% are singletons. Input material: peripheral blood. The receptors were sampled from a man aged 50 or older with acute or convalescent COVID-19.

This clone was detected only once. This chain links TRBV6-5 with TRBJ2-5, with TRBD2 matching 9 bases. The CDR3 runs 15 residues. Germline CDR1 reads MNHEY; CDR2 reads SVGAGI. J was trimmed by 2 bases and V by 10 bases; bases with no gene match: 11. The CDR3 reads CATGGRAGGQETQYF. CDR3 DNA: TGTGCCACGGGCGGGAGGGCCGGAGGGCAAGAGACCCAGTACTTC.

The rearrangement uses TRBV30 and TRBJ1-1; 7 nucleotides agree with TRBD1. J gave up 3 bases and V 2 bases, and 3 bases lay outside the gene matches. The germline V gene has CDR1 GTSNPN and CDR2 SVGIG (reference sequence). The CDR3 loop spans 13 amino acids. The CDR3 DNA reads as TGTGCCTGGAGTTCTCAGGGGGACACTGAAGCTTTCTTT. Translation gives CAWSSQGDTEAFF.

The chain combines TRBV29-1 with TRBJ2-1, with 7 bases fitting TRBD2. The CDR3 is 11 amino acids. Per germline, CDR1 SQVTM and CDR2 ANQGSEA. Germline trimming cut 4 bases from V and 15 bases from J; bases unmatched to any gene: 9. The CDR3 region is CSVGSGGSAFF. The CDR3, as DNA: TGCAGCGTTGGGTCGGGGGGATCGGCGTTCTTC.

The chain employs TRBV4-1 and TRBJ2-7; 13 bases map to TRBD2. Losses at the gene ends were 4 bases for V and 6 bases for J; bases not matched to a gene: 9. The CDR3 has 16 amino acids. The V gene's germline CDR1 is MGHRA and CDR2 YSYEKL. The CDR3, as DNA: TGCGCCAGCAGCCGGGACCCCGGGACTAGCGGGATCGAGCAGTACTTC. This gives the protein CASSRDPGTSGIEQYF.

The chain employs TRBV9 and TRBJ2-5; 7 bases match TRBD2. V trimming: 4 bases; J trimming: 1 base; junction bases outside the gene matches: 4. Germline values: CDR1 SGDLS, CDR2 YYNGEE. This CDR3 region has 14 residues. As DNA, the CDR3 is TGTGCCAGCAGCCCCGGGGGGTTCCAAGAGACCCAGTACTTC. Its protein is CASSPGGFQETQYF.